The clone carrying this T cell receptor beta chain was counted at least ten times. As yet, its antigen is unknown. Regarding time point: newly diagnosed GD, antithyroid drugs for less than 3 months. Scientists built the TCR library using RNA that was extracted from PBMCs. V lost 3 bases and J 4 bases, leaving 10 bases between the germline ends. The CDR3 has 13 residues. The germline V gene has CDR1 SGHRS and CDR2 YFSETQ. This entry belongs to a study of regulatory T cells in long-lasting Graves disease. Findings and caveats of the study: Study of thyroid tissue was not done, with only peripheral blood studied.

Through Arm-PCR of CDR3 regions and iRepertoire HTBI primers, TCR beta libraries were built. TCRdb re-called the multiplex PCR reads through MiXCR, storing one row per CDR3 protein. The table records 400,000 to 450,000 distinct CDR3 sequences, roughly 15% of them present only once. This same sample was also taken into another study, of T cells in Graves' hyperthyroidism and ophthalmopathy. That source notes: With the HTBI primer set, the TCR CDR3 went through a first round of RT-PCR. The majority of expanded thyroid clonotypes above 0.001 also appeared in blood.

The TCR was taken from a woman in her 30s with Graves disease. The sequencing used peripheral blood mononuclear cells (PBMCs), collected at new diagnosis, from a patient treated with antithyroid drugs. V is TRBV5-1 and J is TRBJ1-1; D gene ambiguous. In nucleotides, the CDR3 is TGCGCCAGCAGCTCCCCCGCGCTCACTGAAGCTTTCTTT. This codes for CASSSPALTEAFF.